Listed here are 11 T cell receptor beta chains from one sample, sequenced in a study of blood T cell repertoires in COVID-19. Generated by immunoSEQ multiplex PCR, the TCRdb table keeps only in-frame clones and is missing some. In the table there are roughly 320,000 clones, around 84% of which are singletons. Input material: peripheral blood. The receptors were sampled from a man aged 70 or older with acute or convalescent COVID-19.

This rearrangement joins TRBV7-9 to TRBJ1-4, with a weak D call TRBD1 (5 bases). V was clipped by 4 bases and J by 0 bases, with 12 bases between them. CDR1 is SEHNR and CDR2 is FQNEAQ in the germline V gene (reference sequence). The CDR3 has 16 residues. The CDR3 region is CASSSRGGTTNEKLFF. The CDR3 region has the DNA TGTGCCAGCAGCTCACGGGGGGGAACAACTAATGAAAAACTGTTTTTT.

J is TRBJ1-6 and V is TRBV9, with 8 positions matching TRBD1. V shed 4 bases, J shed 9 bases, and the junction held 9 bases outside the gene matches. The CDR3 extends over 15 amino acids. CDR1 and CDR2 (germline): SGDLS, YYNGEE. In DNA, the CDR3 is TGTGCCAGCAGCCCTCGGATCGGGACAGGTTCACCCCTCCACTTT. This translates into CASSPRIGTGSPLHF.

This clone has just a few counts. V gene TRBV18 combines with J gene TRBJ2-7; 7 nucleotides agree with TRBD2. V lost 2 bases, J lost 6 bases, and 10 bases stayed unmatched. The germline CDR1 and CDR2 sequences are KGHSH and LQKENI. The CDR3 covers 15 residues. CDR3 DNA: TGTGCCAGCTCACCAGGGAGGGAACGGGGTGGCGAGCAGTACTTC. Translating it yields CASSPGRERGGEQYF. The full variable domain, in which reference TRBV18 and TRBJ2-7 provide the parts outside the CDR3, is NAGVMQNPRHLVRRRGQEARLRCSPMKGHSHVYWYRQLPEEGLKFMVYLQKENIIDESGMPKERFSAEFPKEGPSILRIQQVVRGDSAAYFCASSPGRERGGEQYFGPGTRLTVT.

This chain connects TRBV4-2 to TRBJ2-3; D not resolved. In germline, CDR1 is LGHNA, CDR2 YNFKEQ. V lost 4 bases and J 3 bases, leaving 17 bases between the germline ends. This CDR3 spans 16 amino acids. CDR3 region: CASSPLSSRVTDTQYF. In DNA form, the CDR3 reads TGTGCCAGCAGCCCACTGAGTTCGCGAGTTACAGATACGCAGTATTTT.

The V and J genes are TRBV7-2 and TRBJ2-5, with a weak D call TRBD1 (5 bases). V gave up 2 bases and J gave up 9 bases, with 16 bases separating them. This CDR3 region has 14 residues. Germline V gives CDR1 SGHTA, CDR2 FQGNSA. Here the CDR3 reads CASSLRSEPRAQYF. CDR3 DNA sequence: TGTGCCAGCAGCTTAAGGTCAGAGCCCAGGGCCCAGTACTTC.

This rearrangement joins TRBV18 to TRBJ2-1, with 8 bases identical to TRBD2. Trimming cost V 3 bases and J 8 bases; bases outside gene matches: 6. This CDR3 region has 14 residues. Germline CDR1 KGHSH, CDR2 LQKENI. The chain's CDR3 is CASSPTSVFDEQFF. The CDR3, as DNA: TGTGCCAGCTCACCGACTAGCGTCTTCGATGAGCAGTTCTTC.

This rearrangement joins TRBV4-3 to TRBJ1-1, with 8 bases that match TRBD1. From germline, CDR1 is LGHNA and CDR2 YSLEER. After removal of 5 bases from V and 4 bases from J, the junction contained 3 bases not matched to a gene. The CDR3 loop spans 13 amino acids. The CDR3 region is CASSFGQGTEAFF. The CDR3 bases are TGCGCCAGCAGCTTCGGACAGGGCACTGAAGCTTTCTTT.

This clone was counted once. This chain joins TRBV7-9 and TRBJ2-5; D gene uncertain. Germline values: CDR1 SEHNR, CDR2 FQNEAQ (reference sequence). The V and J ends lost 2 bases and 5 bases respectively, with 9 bases between them. The CDR3 contains 13 residues. CDR3 nucleotides: TGTGCCAGCAGCTTAAGACATGAGGAGACCCAGTACTTC. It yields the protein CASSLRHEETQYF.

The chain couples TRBV7-2 to TRBJ2-3; 8 bases agree with TRBD2. V gave up 3 bases and J gave up 7 bases; unmatched junction bases: 6. This CDR3 spans 14 amino acids. Germline values: CDR1 SGHTA, CDR2 FQGNSA. The CDR3 nucleotides are TGTGCCAGCAGCTTGGAAGCGGGAGACTATACGCAGTATTTT. It translates to CASSLEAGDYTQYF.

The chain couples TRBV14 to TRBJ1-2; possible D gene TRBD1, 6 bases. CDR3 length equals 12 residues. The V and J ends lost 4 bases and 4 bases respectively, with 7 bases between them. Germline loops: CDR1 SGHDN, CDR2 FVKESK. The CDR3 region is CASSLRGYGYTF. The CDR3 DNA follows: TGTGCCAGCAGCCTCAGGGGCTATGGCTACACCTTC.

This clone was picked up a small number of times. This rearrangement joins TRBV11-3 to TRBJ2-3; D unresolved. V was cut by 5 bases and J by 6 bases, with 9 bases left in between. This CDR3 contains 12 residues. Looked up from germline, CDR1 is SGHNT and CDR2 is YENEEA. The CDR3 coding sequence is TGTGCCAGCAGCCCTGGTGGCGATACGCAGTATTTT. It codes for CASSPGGDTQYF. Drawing the rest from reference TRBV11-3 and TRBJ2-3, the complete variable domain is EAGVVQSPRYKIIEKKQPVAFWCNPISGHNTLYWYLQNLGQGPELLIRYENEEAVDDSQLPKDRFSAERLKGVDSTLKIQPAELGDSAVYLCASSPGGDTQYFGPGTRLTVL.